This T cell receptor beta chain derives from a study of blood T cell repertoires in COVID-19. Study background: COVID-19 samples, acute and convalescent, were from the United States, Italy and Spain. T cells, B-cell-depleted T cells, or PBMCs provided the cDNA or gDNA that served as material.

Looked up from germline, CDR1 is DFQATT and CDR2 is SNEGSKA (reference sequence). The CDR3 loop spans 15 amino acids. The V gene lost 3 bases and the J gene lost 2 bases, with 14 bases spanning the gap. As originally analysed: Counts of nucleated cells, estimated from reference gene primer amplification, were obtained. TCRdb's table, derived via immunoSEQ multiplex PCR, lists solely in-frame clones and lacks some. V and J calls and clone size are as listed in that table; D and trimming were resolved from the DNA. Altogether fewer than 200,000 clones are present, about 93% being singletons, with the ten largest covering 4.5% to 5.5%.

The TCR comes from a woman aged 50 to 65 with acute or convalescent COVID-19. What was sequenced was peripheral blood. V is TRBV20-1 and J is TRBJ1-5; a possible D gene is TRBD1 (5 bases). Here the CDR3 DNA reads TGCAGTGCTAGTAATGGGGCACTGGGCAATCAGCCCCAGCATTTT. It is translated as CSASNGALGNQPQHF.